The sequence of this T cell receptor (beta chain) was determined in a study of lymphopenia after photon versus proton radiotherapy. Sequenced by immunoSEQ multiplex PCR; TCRdb stores in-frame clones only, minus some. This table has roughly 18,000 clones, less than 90% appearing once. Trimming cost V 2 bases and J 0 bases, with 11 bases left between them. Germline V gene data show CDR1 as LNHDA and CDR2 as SQIVND (reference sequence). The CDR3 consists of 16 residues. This clonotype originated in a man between 65 and 79 years old with pancreatic cancer. The sample in question was peripheral blood, obtained from a patient treated with proton-based radiotherapy. The gene calls are TRBV19 and TRBJ1-5, with D possibly being TRBD1 (5 bases). In DNA form, the CDR3 reads TGTGCCAGTAGTATACAGGGTCGTTATAGCAATCAGCCCCAGCATTTT. This gives the protein CASSIQGRYSNQPQHF.